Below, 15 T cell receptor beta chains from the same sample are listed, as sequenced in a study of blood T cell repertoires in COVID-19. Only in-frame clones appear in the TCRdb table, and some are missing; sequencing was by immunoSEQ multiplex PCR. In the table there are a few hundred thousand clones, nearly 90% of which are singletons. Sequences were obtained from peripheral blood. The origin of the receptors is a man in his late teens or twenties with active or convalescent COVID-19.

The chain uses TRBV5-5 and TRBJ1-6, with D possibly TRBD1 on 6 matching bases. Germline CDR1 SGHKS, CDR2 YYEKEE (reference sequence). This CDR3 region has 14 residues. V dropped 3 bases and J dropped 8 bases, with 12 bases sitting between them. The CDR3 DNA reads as TGTGCCAGCAGCTCCAGGGGCTGGGATTCACCCCTCCACTTT. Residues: CASSSRGWDSPLHF.

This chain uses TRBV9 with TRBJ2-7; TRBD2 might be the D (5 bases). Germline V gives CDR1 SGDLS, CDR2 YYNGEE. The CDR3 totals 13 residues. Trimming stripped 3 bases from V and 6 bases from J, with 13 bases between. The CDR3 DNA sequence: TGTGCCAGCAGCGCACTGGGAGATTTCGAGCAGTACTTC. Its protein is CASSALGDFEQYF.

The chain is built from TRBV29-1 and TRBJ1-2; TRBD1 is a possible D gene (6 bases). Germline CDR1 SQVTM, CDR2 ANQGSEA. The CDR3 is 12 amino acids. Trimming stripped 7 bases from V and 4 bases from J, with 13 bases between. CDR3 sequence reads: CSGGEQGYGYTF. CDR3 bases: TGCAGCGGGGGGGAACAGGGCTATGGCTACACCTTC.

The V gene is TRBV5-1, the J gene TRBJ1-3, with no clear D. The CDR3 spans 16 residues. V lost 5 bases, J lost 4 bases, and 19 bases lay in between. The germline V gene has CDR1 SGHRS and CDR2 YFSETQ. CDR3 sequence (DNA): TGCGCCAGCAGACCGGGGTGGGATTCAGACGGAAACACCATATATTTT. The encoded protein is CASRPGWDSDGNTIYF.

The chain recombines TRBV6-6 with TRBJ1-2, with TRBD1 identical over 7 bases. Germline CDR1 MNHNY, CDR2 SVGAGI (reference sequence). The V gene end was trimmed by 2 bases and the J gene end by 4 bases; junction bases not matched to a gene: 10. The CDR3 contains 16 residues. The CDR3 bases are TGTGCCAGCAGTTACCCTACCGGACAGGCCGCCTATGGCTACACCTTC. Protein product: CASSYPTGQAAYGYTF.

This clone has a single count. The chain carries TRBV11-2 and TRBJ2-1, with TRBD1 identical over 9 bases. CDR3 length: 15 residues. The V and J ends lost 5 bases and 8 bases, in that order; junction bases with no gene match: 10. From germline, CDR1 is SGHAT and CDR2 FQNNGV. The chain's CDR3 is CASSTSGQGRDEQFF. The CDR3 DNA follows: TGTGCCAGCAGCACATCGGGACAGGGCAGGGATGAGCAGTTCTTC.

The CDR3 sequence is CASSLGAGGLVDTQYF. The CDR3 DNA follows: TGTGCCAGCAGCTTAGGGGCAGGGGGCCTCGTAGATACGCAGTATTTT. This chain links TRBV7-9 with TRBJ2-3; 8 positions agree with TRBD1. V shed 1 base, J shed 5 bases, and the junction held 8 bases outside the gene matches. The CDR3 contains 16 residues. CDR1 is SEHNR and CDR2 is FQNEAQ in the germline V gene (reference sequence).

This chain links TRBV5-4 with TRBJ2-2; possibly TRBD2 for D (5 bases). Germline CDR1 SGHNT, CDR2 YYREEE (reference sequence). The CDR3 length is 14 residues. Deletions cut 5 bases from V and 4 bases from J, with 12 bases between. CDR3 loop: CASRSSGPTGELFF. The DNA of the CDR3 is TGTGCCAGCAGAAGCAGCGGACCCACCGGGGAGCTGTTTTTT.

The CDR3 spells CASSQAQGGTGSSPLHF. DNA for the CDR3: TGCGCCAGCAGCCAAGCTCAGGGGGGGACAGGGAGTTCACCCCTCCACTTT. The chain combines TRBV4-3 with TRBJ1-6, with 9 bases aligning to TRBD1. The germline V gene has CDR1 LGHNA and CDR2 YSLEER. This CDR3 contains 17 residues. V gave up 1 base and J gave up 9 bases; unmatched junction bases: 10.

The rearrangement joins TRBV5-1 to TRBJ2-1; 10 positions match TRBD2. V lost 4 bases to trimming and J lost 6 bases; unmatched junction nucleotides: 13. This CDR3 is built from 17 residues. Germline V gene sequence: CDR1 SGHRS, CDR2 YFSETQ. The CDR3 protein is CASSAVGLAAHVNEQFF. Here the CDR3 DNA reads TGCGCCAGCAGCGCCGTAGGACTAGCGGCACACGTCAATGAGCAGTTCTTC.

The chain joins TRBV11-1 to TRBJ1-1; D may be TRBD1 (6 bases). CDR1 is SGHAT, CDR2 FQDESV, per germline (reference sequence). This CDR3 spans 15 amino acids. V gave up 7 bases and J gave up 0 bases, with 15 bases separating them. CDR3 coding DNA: TGTGCCAGCAAACGGGACATTACCATGAACACTGAAGCTTTCTTT. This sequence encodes CASKRDITMNTEAFF.

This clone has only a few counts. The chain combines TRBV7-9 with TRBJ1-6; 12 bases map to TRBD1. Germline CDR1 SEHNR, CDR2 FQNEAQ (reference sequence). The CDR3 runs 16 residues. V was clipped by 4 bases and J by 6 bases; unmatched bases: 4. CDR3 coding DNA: TGTGCCAGCAGCTGGGACAGGGGGCAAAGTAATTCACCCCTCCACTTT. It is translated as CASSWDRGQSNSPLHF.

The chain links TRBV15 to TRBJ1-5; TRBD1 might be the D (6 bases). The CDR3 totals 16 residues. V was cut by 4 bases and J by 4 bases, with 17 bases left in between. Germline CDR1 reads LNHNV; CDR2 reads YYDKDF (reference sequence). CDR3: CATSTRRGFYNQPQHF. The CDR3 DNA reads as TGTGCCACCAGCACCCGAAGGGGGTTTTATAATCAGCCCCAGCATTTT. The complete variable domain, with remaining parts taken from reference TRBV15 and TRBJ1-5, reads DAMVIQNPRYQVTQFGKPVTLSCSQTLNHNVMYWYQQKSSQAPKLLFHYYDKDFNNEADTPDNFQSRRPNTSFCFLDIRSPGLGDTAMYLCATSTRRGFYNQPQHFGDGTRLSIL.

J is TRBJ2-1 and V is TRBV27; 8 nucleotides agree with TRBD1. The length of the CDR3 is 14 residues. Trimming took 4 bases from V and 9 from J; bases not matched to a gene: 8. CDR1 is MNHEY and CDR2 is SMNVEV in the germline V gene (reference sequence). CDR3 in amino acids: CASSYWTGRSEQFF. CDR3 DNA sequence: TGTGCCAGCAGTTATTGGACAGGGAGATCTGAGCAGTTCTTC.

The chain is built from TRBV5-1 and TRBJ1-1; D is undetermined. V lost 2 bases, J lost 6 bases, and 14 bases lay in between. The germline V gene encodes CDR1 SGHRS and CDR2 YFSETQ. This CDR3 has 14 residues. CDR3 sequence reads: CASSFGPSQPEAFF. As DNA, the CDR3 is TGCGCCAGCAGCTTTGGGCCGTCCCAGCCTGAAGCTTTCTTT.